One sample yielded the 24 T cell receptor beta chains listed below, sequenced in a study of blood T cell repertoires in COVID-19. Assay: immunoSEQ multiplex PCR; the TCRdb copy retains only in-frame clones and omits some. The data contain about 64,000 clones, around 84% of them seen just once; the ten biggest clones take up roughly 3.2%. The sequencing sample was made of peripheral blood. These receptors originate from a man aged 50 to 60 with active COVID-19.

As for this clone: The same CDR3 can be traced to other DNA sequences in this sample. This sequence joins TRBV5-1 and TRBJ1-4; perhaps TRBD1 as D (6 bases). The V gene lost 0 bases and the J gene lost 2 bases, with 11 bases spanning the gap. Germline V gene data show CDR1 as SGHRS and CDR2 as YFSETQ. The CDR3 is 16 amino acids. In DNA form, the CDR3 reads TGCGCCAGCAGCTTGGCCGCTCAGGGGACTAATGAAAAACTGTTTTTT. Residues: CASSLAAQGTNEKLFF.

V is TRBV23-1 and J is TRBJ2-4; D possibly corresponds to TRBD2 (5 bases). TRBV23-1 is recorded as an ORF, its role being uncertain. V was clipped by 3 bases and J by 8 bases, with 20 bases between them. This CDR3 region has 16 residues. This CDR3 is CASSHPGLLVVHIQYF. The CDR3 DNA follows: TGCGCCAGCAGTCATCCCGGACTCCTCGTGGTTCACATTCAGTACTTC.

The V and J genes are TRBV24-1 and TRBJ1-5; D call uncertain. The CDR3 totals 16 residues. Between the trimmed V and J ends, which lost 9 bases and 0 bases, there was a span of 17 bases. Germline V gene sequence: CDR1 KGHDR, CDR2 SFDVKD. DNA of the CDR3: TGTGCCACCTGGCCTTTTTACAGCAATAGCAATCAGCCCCAGCATTTT. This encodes CATWPFYSNSNQPQHF.

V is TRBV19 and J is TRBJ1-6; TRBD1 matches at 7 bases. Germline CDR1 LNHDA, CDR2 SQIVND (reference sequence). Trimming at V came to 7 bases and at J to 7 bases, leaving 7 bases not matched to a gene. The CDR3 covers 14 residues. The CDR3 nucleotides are TGTGCCAGTACCCGACAGGGACGGAATTCACCCCTCCACTTT. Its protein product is CASTRQGRNSPLHF.

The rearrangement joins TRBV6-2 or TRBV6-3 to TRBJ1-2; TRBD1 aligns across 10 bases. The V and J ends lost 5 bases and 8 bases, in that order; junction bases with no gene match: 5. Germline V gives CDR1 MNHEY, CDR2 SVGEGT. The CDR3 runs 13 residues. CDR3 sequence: CASSDRGQDGYTF. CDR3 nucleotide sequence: TGTGCCAGCAGTGACAGGGGGCAAGACGGCTACACCTTC.

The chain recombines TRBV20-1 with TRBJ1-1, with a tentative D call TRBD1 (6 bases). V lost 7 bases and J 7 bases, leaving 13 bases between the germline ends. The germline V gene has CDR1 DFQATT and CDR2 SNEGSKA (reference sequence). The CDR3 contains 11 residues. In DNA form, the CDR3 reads TGCAGTGAGGGCAGGGGAGTTGAAGCTTTCTTT. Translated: CSEGRGVEAFF.

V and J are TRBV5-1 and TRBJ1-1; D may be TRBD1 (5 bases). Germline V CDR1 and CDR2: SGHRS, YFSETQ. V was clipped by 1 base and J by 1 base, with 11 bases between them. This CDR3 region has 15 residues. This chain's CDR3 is CASSLYRGENTEAFF. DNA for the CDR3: TGCGCCAGCAGCTTGTATCGGGGGGAGAACACTGAAGCTTTCTTT.

DNA of the CDR3: TGTGCCAGCAGACAACAGGGGGTTGGCTACACCTTC. Amino acids: CASRQQGVGYTF. This chain connects TRBV7-2 to TRBJ1-2; 8 bases agree with TRBD1. Per the germline V gene, CDR1 is SGHTA and CDR2 is FQGNSA. The V gene end was trimmed by 6 bases and the J gene end by 7 bases; junction bases not matched to a gene: 4. The CDR3 has 12 residues. Variable domain in full (rest from reference TRBV7-2 and TRBJ1-2): GAGVSQSPSNKVTEKGKDVELRCDPISGHTALYWYRQSLGQGLEFLIYFQGNSAPDKSGLPSDRFSAERTGGSVSTLTIQRTQQEDSAVYLCASRQQGVGYTFGSGTRLTVV.

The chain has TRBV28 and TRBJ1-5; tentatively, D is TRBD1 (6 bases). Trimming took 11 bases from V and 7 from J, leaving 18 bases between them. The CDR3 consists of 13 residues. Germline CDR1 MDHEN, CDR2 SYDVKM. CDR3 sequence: CAGKGGPGQPQHF. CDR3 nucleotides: TGTGCCGGCAAGGGGGGGCCGGGGCAGCCCCAGCATTTT. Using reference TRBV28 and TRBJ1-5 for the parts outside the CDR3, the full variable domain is DVKVTQSSRYLVKRTGEKVFLECVQDMDHENMFWYRQDPGLGLRLIYFSYDVKMKEKGDIPEGYSVSREKKERFSLILESASTNQTSMYLCAGKGGPGQPQHFGDGTRLSIL.

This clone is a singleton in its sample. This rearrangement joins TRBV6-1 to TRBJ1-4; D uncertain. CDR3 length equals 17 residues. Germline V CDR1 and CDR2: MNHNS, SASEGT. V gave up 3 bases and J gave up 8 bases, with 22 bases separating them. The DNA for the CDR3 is TGTGCCAGCAGTGACTTACGGGCCGGGAGGGCGCGGGAAAAACTGTTTTTT. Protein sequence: CASSDLRAGRAREKLFF.

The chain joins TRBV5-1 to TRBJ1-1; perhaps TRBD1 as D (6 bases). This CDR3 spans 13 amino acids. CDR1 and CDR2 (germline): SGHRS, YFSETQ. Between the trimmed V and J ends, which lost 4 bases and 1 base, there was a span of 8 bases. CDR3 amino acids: CASSVTGNTEAFF. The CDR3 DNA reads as TGCGCCAGCAGCGTGACAGGGAACACTGAAGCTTTCTTT.

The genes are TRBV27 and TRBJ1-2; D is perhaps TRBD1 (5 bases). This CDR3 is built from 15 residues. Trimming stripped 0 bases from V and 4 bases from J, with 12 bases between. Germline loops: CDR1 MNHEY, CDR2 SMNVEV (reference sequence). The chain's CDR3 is CASSLSGGLGYGYTF. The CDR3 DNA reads TGTGCCAGCAGTTTATCGGGGGGACTGGGCTATGGCTACACCTTC.

The chain's CDR3 is CASREMSSYNSPLHF. DNA of the CDR3: TGTGCCAGCAGAGAGATGAGCTCCTATAATTCACCCCTCCACTTT. This chain joins TRBV2 and TRBJ1-6, with D uncertain. There are 15 residues in the CDR3. CDR1 SNHLY and CDR2 FYNNEI come from the germline V gene. Trimming removed 6 bases from V and 0 bases from J, with 9 bases in between.

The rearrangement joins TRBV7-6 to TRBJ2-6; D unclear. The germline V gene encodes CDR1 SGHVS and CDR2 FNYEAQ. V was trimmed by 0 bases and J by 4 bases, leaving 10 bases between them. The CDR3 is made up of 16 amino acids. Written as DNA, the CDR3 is TGTGCCAGCAGCTTAGCTGCCTGGGCCGGGGCCAACGTCCTGACTTTC. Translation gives CASSLAAWAGANVLTF.

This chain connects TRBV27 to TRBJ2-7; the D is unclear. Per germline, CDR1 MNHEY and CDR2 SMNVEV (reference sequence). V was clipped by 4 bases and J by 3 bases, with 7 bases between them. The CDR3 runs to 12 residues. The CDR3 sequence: CASSSSHYEQYF. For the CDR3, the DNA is TGTGCCAGCAGTTCAAGCCACTACGAGCAGTACTTC.

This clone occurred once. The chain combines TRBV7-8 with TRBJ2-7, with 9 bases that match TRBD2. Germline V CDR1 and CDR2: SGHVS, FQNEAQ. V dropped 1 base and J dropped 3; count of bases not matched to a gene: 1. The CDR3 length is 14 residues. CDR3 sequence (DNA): TGTGCCAGCAGCTTAGGGACTAGCGACTACGAGCAGTACTTC. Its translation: CASSLGTSDYEQYF.

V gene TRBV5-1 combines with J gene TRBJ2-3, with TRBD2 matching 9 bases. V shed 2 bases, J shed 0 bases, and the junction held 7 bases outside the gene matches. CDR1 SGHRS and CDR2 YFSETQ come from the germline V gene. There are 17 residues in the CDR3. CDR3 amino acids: CASSFGTSTSSTDTQYF. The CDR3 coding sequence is TGCGCCAGCAGCTTCGGGACTAGCACTTCCAGCACAGATACGCAGTATTTT.

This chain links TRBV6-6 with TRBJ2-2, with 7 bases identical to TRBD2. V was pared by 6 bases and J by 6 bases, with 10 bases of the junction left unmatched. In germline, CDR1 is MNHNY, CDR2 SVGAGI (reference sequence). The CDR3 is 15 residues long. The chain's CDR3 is CASRGVAGRAGELFF. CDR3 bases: TGTGCCAGCAGGGGGGTCGCAGGGAGGGCCGGGGAGCTGTTTTTT.

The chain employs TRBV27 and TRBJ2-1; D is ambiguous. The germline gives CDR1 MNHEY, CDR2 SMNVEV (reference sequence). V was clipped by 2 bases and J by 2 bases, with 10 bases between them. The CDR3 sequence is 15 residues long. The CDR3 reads CASSLIWLAYNEQFF. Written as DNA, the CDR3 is TGTGCCAGCAGTTTAATATGGCTAGCCTACAATGAGCAGTTCTTC.

Here the CDR3 reads CASSIQGSIYNEQFF. The CDR3 DNA is TGTGCCAGCAGTATACAGGGGAGTATCTACAATGAGCAGTTCTTC. The J gene is TRBJ2-1, the V gene TRBV6-5, with 7 bases aligning to TRBD1. This CDR3 comprises 15 residues. Germline CDR1 MNHEY, CDR2 SVGAGI. Trimming took 5 bases from V and 3 from J; bases not matched to a gene: 7.

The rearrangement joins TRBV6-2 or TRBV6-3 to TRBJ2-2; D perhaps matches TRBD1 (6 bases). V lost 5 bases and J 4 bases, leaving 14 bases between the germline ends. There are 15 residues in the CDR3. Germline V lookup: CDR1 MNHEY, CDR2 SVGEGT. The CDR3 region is CASSRRDTVTGELFF. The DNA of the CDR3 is TGTGCCAGCAGTCGCCGGGACACCGTCACCGGGGAGCTGTTTTTT.

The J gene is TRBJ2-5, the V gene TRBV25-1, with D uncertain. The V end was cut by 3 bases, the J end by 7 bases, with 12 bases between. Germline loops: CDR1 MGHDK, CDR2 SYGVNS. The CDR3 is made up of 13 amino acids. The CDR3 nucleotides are TGTGCCAGCAGTGATGTATTACGAGGGACCCAGTACTTC. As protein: CASSDVLRGTQYF.

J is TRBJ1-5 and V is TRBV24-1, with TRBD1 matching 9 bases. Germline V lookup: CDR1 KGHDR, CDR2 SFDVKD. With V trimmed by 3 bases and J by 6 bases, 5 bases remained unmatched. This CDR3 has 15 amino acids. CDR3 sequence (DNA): TGTGCCACCAGTGATGCGGACAGGGGTGGTCAGCCCCAGCATTTT. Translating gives CATSDADRGGQPQHF.

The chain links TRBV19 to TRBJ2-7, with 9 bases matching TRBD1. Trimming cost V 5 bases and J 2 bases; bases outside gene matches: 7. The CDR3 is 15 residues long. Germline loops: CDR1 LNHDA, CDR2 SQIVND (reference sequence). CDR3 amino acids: CASSAGTGRTYEQYF. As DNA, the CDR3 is TGTGCCAGTAGTGCCGGGACAGGGCGGACCTACGAGCAGTACTTC.